Reported below is one T cell receptor beta chain. Its antigen is not identified. One junction end does not reproduce the germline sequence, and a read error may be involved. Researchers attached unique molecular identifiers to individual cDNA molecules. TCRdb itself ran the 5' RACE reads through MiXCR, one entry per CDR3 protein. The table shows around 60,000 distinct CDR3 sequences, with about 9.1% occurring only once. The source of the sample is a study of early T cells in non-severe SARS-CoV-2 infection. Whole-study context: Investigators sequenced bulk RNA drawn from unsorted whole blood, and chains remained unpaired.

Regarding the study as a whole: VDJdb matching, biased toward anti-spike CD8 responses, missed private and CD4 specificities.

Sequencing used whole blood. The clonotype comes from an adult who was a healthcare worker with PCR-confirmed SARS-CoV-2 infection or an uninfected control (not recorded which).

CDR3 residues: CATGRPGAAKNIQYF. CDR3 DNA: TGTGCCACCGGCAGACCCGGGGCAGCCAAAAACATTCAGTACTTC. The genes are TRBV15 and TRBJ2-4; perhaps D is TRBD1 or TRBD2 (5 bases each). This CDR3 region has 15 residues. Germline V gives CDR1 LNHNV, CDR2 YYDKDF (reference sequence).